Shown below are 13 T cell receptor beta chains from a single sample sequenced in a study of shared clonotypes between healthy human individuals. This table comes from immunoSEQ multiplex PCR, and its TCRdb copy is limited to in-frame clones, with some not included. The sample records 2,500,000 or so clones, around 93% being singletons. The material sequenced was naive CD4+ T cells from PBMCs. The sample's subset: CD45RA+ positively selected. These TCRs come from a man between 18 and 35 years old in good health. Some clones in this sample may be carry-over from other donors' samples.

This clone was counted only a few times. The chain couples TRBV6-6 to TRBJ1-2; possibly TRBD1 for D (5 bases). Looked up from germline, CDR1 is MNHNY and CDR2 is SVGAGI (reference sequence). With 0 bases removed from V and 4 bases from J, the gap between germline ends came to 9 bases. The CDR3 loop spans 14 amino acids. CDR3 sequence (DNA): TGTGCCAGCAGTTACTCTCGGACACTCTATGGCTACACCTTC. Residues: CASSYSRTLYGYTF.

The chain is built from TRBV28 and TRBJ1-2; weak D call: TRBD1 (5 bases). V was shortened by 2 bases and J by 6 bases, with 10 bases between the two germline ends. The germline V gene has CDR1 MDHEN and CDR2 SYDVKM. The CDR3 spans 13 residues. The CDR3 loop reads CASSLPLRDGYTF. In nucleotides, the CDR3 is TGTGCCAGCAGTTTACCGCTCAGGGATGGCTACACCTTC.

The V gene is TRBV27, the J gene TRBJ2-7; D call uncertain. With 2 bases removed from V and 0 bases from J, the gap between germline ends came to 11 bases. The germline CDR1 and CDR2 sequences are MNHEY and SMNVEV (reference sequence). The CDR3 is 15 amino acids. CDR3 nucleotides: TGTGCCAGCAGTTTAAGACCCGATAGCTCCTACGAGCAGTACTTC. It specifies CASSLRPDSSYEQYF.

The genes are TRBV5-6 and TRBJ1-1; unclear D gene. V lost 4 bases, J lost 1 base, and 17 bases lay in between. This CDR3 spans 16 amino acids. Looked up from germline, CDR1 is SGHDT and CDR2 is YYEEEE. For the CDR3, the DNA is TGTGCCAGCAGCCCCTCCGCCTCGTTAGGGAACACTGAAGCTTTCTTT. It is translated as CASSPSASLGNTEAFF.

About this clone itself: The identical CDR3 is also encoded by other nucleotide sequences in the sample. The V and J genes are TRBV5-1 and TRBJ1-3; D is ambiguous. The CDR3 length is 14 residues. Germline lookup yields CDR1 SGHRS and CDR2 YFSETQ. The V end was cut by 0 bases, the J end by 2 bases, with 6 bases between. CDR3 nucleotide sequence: TGCGCCAGCAGCTTGGGCGGACCTGGAAACACCATATATTTT. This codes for CASSLGGPGNTIYF.

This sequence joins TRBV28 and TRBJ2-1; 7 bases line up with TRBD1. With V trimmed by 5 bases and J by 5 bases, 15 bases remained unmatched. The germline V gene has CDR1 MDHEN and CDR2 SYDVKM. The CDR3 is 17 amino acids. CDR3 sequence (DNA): TGTGCCAGCAGTATTAATCCGGGACAGTCCTACAACAATGAGCAGTTCTTC. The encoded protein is CASSINPGQSYNNEQFF.

Written as DNA, the CDR3 is TGTGCCAGCGGGGGGGGACCAGAAGGTTATAGCAATCAGCCCCAGCATTTT. Translating gives CASGGGPEGYSNQPQHF. The gene calls are TRBV6-9 and TRBJ1-5, with D perhaps matching TRBD1 (5 bases). CDR3 size: 17 residues. V lost 8 bases to trimming and J lost 0 bases, with 20 bases between them. Germline CDR1 and CDR2: MNHGY and SVAAGI.

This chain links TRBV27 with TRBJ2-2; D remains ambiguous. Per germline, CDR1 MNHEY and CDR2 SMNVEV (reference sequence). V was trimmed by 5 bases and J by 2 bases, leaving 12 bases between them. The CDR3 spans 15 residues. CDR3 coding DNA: TGTGCCAGCAGTACTACAGCCTTCAACACCGGGGAGCTGTTTTTT. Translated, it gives CASSTTAFNTGELFF.

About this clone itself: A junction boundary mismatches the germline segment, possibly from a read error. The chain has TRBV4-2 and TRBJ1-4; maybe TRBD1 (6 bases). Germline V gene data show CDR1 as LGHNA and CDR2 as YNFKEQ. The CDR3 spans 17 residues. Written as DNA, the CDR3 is TGTGCCTGCAGCCAAGCCCTGCGGGGGCGAACTAATGAAAAACTGTTTTTT. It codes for CACSQALRGRTNEKLFF.

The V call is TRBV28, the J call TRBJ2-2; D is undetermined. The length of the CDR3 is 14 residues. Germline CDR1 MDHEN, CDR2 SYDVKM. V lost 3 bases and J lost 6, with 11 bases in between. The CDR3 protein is CASSFGFTAGELFF. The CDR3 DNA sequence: TGTGCCAGCAGTTTCGGCTTTACGGCCGGGGAGCTGTTTTTT.

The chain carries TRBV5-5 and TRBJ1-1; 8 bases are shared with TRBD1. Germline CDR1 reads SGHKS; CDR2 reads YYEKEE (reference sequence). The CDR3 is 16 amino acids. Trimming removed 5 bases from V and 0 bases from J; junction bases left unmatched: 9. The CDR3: CASSSDRGHMNTEAFF. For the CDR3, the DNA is TGTGCCAGCAGTTCCGACAGGGGCCACATGAACACTGAAGCTTTCTTT.

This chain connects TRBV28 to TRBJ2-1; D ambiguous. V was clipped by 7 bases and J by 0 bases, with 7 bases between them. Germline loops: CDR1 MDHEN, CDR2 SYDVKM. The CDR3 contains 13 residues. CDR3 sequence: CASIRPSYNEQFF. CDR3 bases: TGTGCCAGCATCCGGCCCTCCTACAATGAGCAGTTCTTC.

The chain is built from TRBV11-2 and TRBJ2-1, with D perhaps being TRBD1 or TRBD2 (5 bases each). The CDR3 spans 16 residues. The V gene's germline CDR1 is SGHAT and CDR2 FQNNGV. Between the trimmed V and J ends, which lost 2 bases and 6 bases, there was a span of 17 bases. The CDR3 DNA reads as TGTGCCAGCAGCTTAATTCCGGGACCACAACCCAATGAGCAGTTCTTC. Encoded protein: CASSLIPGPQPNEQFF. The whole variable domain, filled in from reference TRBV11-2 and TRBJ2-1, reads EAGVAQSPRYKIIEKRQSVAFWCNPISGHATLYWYQQILGQGPKLLIQFQNNGVVDDSQLPKDRFSAERLKGVDSTLKIQPAKLEDSAVYLCASSLIPGPQPNEQFFGPGTRLTVL.